This TCR beta chain is drawn from a study of post-analysis software for immune sequencing data. This CDR3 has 12 residues. From germline, CDR1 is DFQATT and CDR2 SNEGSKA (reference sequence). Deletions cut 7 bases from V and 2 bases from J, with 11 bases between. This clonotype has more than one count but fewer than ten. The target antigen is unknown. Unique molecular identifiers were present in the TCR beta cDNA libraries. TCRdb reanalysed the PCR reads using MiXCR and keeps one entry per CDR3 protein. The data contain 350,000 to 450,000 distinct CDR3 sequences, around 33% of them singletons. Whole-study findings and limits: Roughly 5 TRBV segments, TRBV5-6, TRBV5-1 and TRBV20-1 among them, were found more frequent in patients than controls.

The chain is built from TRBV20-1 and TRBJ2-5, with D perhaps TRBD2 (6 bases). The material sequenced was blood. The receptor was derived from a girl aged 5-17 years with multiple sclerosis. As DNA, the CDR3 is TGCAGTGATTTAGCGGCTCAAGAGACCCAGTACTTC. Residues: CSDLAAQETQYF.